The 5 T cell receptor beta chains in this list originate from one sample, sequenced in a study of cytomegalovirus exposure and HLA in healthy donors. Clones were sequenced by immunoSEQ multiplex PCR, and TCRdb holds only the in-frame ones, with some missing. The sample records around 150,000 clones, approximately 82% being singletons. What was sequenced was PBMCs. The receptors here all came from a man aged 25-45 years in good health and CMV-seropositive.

CDR3 residues: CASSGPLAIHEQYF. CDR3 DNA: TGTGCCAGCAGTGGCCCCCTAGCCATTCACGAGCAGTACTTC. The chain couples TRBV6-1 to TRBJ2-7, with D possibly TRBD2 on 5 matching bases. The germline V gene encodes CDR1 MNHNS and CDR2 SASEGT. The length of the CDR3 is 14 residues. Trimming pared 4 bases from V and 5 bases from J, leaving 15 bases between.

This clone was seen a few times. The CDR3 protein is CASGRQGGEETQYF. CDR3 DNA sequence: TGTGCCAGCGGAAGACAGGGGGGAGAAGAGACCCAGTACTTC. The genes are TRBV27 and TRBJ2-5; 9 bases agree with TRBD1. This CDR3 spans 14 amino acids. With 8 bases clipped from V and 3 bases from J, the junction kept 7 bases outside the gene matches. Germline lookup yields CDR1 MNHEY and CDR2 SMNVEV (reference sequence).

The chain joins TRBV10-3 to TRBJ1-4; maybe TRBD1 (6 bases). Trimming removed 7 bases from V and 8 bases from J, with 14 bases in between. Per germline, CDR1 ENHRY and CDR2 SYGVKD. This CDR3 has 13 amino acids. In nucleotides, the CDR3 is TGTGCCATCAAGGGGGTGGCCTCGGAAAAACTGTTTTTT. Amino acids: CAIKGVASEKLFF.

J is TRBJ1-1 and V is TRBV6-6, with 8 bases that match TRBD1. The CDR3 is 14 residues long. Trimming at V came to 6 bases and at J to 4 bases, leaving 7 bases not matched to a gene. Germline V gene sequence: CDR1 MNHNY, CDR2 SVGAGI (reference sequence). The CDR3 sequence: CASRPQGVFTEAFF. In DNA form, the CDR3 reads TGTGCCAGCAGACCACAGGGGGTGTTCACTGAAGCTTTCTTT.

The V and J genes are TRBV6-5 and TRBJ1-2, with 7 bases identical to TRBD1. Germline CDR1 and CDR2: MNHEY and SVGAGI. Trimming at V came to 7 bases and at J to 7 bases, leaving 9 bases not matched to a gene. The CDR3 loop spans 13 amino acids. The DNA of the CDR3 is TGTGCCAGCACCCCCGCGACAGGGCTTGGCTACACCTTC. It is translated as CASTPATGLGYTF.